Here is one TCR beta chain with its context. This sample was taken from a study of blood T cell repertoires in COVID-19. In the study overall: Collection of acute and convalescent COVID-19 samples took place in the United States, Italy and Spain. PBMCs, B-cell-depleted T cells, or T cells were the source of the cDNA or gDNA that made up the material.

Germline V gene lookup returns CDR1 MDHEN and CDR2 SYDVKM. Trimming stripped 2 bases from V and 2 bases from J, with 9 bases between. The CDR3 is 15 amino acids. In the study's own analysis: Reference gene primer amplification yielded estimated nucleated cell counts. Data came from immunoSEQ multiplex PCR; TCRdb stores just in-frame clones and leaves some out. V and J calls and clone size are those listed in that table; D and trimming were worked out from the DNA. The sample lists under 200,000 clones; approximately 85% were seen once. The chain couples TRBV28 to TRBJ2-2; D is possibly TRBD1 (6 bases). The clonotype originates from a woman of 80 years or more with acute or convalescent COVID-19. Sequencing was done on a sample of peripheral blood. The CDR3 DNA follows: TGTGCCAGCAGTTTAAGGACAGTAAACACCGGGGAGCTGTTTTTT. It specifies CASSLRTVNTGELFF.